The clone carrying this T cell receptor (beta chain) was seen ten or more times. An equimolar mix of two oligonucleotides served as the beta constant-region primer for TRBC1 and TRBC2. TCRdb recomputed calls from the UMI-ligation and nested PCR reads with MiXCR, one row per CDR3 protein. The repertoire has over 75,000 distinct CDR3 sequences, about an eighth of them found once; the top ten carry about 0.93%. The entry originates in a study of naive and memory T cell subsets. The sequencing input was central memory CD4+ T cells from blood. This TCR derives from a human donor in good health.

The CDR3 protein is CSARAGTSGYEQYF. The CDR3 nucleotides are TGCAGTGCTAGGGCCGGGACTAGCGGCTACGAGCAGTACTTC. The V and J genes are TRBV20-1 and TRBJ2-7; 11 bases map to TRBD2. The V gene's germline CDR1 is DFQATT and CDR2 SNEGSKA (reference sequence). This CDR3 comprises 14 residues. The V and J ends lost 3 bases and 3 bases, in that order; junction bases with no gene match: 4.